This T cell receptor beta chain emerged from a study of vaccination effects on CD4 cells after COVID-19. The overall study: Two doses of BNT162b2 or mRNA-1273 vaccine were administered to participants. Study-wide results and limits: Infection-derived and vaccine-derived clones contracted markedly late after vaccination.

The V end was cut by 0 bases, the J end by 2 bases, with 9 bases between. The length of the CDR3 is 16 residues. Germline CDR1 and CDR2: SGHRS and YFSETQ. This clone has just a few counts. Its antigen is unknown. Profiled with immunoSEQ multiplex PCR; TCRdb holds only in-frame clones, not every one. The table records around 30,000 clones, approximately 69% of them present only once. Viral peptide pools were used in the ViraFEST assay to expand antigen-specific CD4+ T cells, and sequencing came afterward. Following an approximately eleven-day culture, CD4+ T cells were purified. The person was diagnosed with PCR-confirmed SARS-CoV-2 infection between March and December 2020. Days 3 and 7 saw half the medium replaced with IL-2 medium.

V and J are TRBV5-1 and TRBJ2-6, with D hard to call. This specimen consisted of CD4+ T cells from PBMCs cultured with SARS-CoV-2 spike peptides, obtained before COVID-19 vaccination. This receptor was identified in a human donor who had a prior SARS-CoV-2 infection. CDR3 residues: CASSLDGPAGANVLTF. The CDR3 DNA sequence: TGCGCCAGCAGCTTGGACGGACCGGCTGGGGCCAACGTCCTGACTTTC.